Listed below are T cell receptor beta chains from one sample, sequenced in a study of blood T cell repertoires in COVID-19. Clones were sequenced by immunoSEQ multiplex PCR, and TCRdb holds only the in-frame ones, with some missing. The sample shows 30,000 to 45,000 clones, about 88% of them seen only once. Sequences were obtained from peripheral blood. All receptors come from a man between 65 and 85 years old with acute or convalescent COVID-19. The CDR3 runs from the conserved cysteine through the conserved F or W. Fields, in order: J gene, clone size, V gene, D gene, CDR3 protein. A D gene is named only where the DNA matches it firmly. Size is omitted from some rows. Given values are once, few, many or a class for expanded clones.

TRBJ1-5,.,TRBV5-1,TRBD1,CASSFQGGGQPQHF
TRBJ2-1,.,TRBV27,TRBD1,CASSPGTGVREQFF
TRBJ1-1,.,TRBV18,TRBD1,CASSRDRDWNTEAFF
TRBJ2-2,.,TRBV4-3,.,CASSQEQGVTGELFF
TRBJ2-5,.,TRBV6-2/TRBV6-3,.,CASSYVGQGLETQYF
TRBJ1-2,.,TRBV5-4,.,CASSPDITGNYGYTF
TRBJ1-5,.,TRBV7-2,.,CASSLGPRGQGNQPQHF
TRBJ1-1,.,TRBV6-5,TRBD1,CASSRDRGNTEAFF
TRBJ2-2,.,TRBV7-2,.,CASSPQRGSFNGELFF
TRBJ1-5,.,TRBV7-2,.,CASSSYGTGSNQPQHF
TRBJ2-1,.,TRBV11-2,TRBD2,CASSLEGGVFSNEQFF
TRBJ2-2,once,TRBV27,.,CASSSKGLNTGELFF
TRBJ1-2,.,TRBV19,.,CASSIDRGSTAYGYTF
TRBJ1-5,.,TRBV12-3/TRBV12-4,.,CASSFSENQPQHF
TRBJ1-2,.,TRBV4-3,.,CASSQDRGRVSYGYTF
TRBJ1-1,.,TRBV6-5,TRBD1,CASSYQGAHPEAFF
TRBJ1-1,.,TRBV28,TRBD1,CASQETGYPFF
TRBJ1-1,.,TRBV5-1,.,CASSLEGPGEAFF
TRBJ2-1,.,TRBV7-6,TRBD1,CASSTRTGGSSYNEQFF
TRBJ2-2,.,TRBV4-1,.,CASSQASAGATTGELFF
TRBJ2-5,.,TRBV18,TRBD1,CASSPDRGETQYF
TRBJ2-1,.,TRBV27,.,CATRESDYNEQFF
TRBJ1-4,.,TRBV18,TRBD1,CASSRGQGHLEKLFF
TRBJ2-5,.,TRBV10-3,.,CAISEEQVTETQYF
TRBJ1-2,.,TRBV7-9,TRBD1,CASSPPDRGGYTF
TRBJ2-3,.,TRBV5-1,.,CASSLEAFTDTQYF
TRBJ2-4,.,TRBV6-5,TRBD1,CASRRQGAGDIQYF
TRBJ1-4,.,TRBV5-6,TRBD1,CASSLAGGFEKLFF
TRBJ2-7,.,TRBV6-5,.,CASSTGSYEQYF
TRBJ1-6,.,TRBV6-5,.,CASSFGQWRSPLHF
TRBJ1-4,.,TRBV4-1,.,CASSYTYNEKLFF
TRBJ1-4,once,TRBV4-1,.,CASSRLGQTNEKLFF
TRBJ2-1,.,TRBV19,.,CASTPTVPGEQFF
TRBJ2-5,.,TRBV18,.,CASSPAGETQYF
TRBJ2-7,.,TRBV14,TRBD2,CASSLFLAGGDEQYF
TRBJ2-7,.,TRBV5-6,.,CASSPEPQTDFRSYEQYF